The rows below give T cell receptor beta chains drawn from one sample of a study of graft-versus-host responses after intestinal transplantation. TCRdb's table, derived via immunoSEQ multiplex PCR, lists solely in-frame clones and lacks some. The top ten clones hold around 10% of a sample with around 3,000 clones, approximately 74% of them seen once. The sequencing here drew on ileum tissue, taken roughly 5 and 7 days after intestinal transplantation. Source of these receptors: a human patient who received an intestinal transplant, so some T cells may come from the graft donor. Each CDR3 is given with its conserved first and last residue.

V gene: TRBV25-1
J gene: TRBJ2-3
CDR3 protein: CASSDRADTQYF

V gene: TRBV19
J gene: TRBJ2-7
CDR3 protein: CASSITSGRAYEQYF

V gene: TRBV5-1
J gene: TRBJ2-2
CDR3 protein: CASSPRNTGELFF

V gene: TRBV9
J gene: TRBJ2-1
CDR3 protein: CASSVDLPGLVLGEQFF

V gene: TRBV27
J gene: TRBJ2-1
CDR3 protein: CASSLWGAPYNEQFF

V gene: TRBV10-3
J gene: TRBJ2-1
CDR3 protein: CAISDEATHSNEQFF

V gene: TRBV29-1
J gene: TRBJ1-2
CDR3 protein: CSVDNYGYTF

V gene: TRBV25-1
J gene: TRBJ2-1
CDR3 protein: CASSGLAGGSSYNEQFF

V gene: TRBV19
J gene: TRBJ1-6
CDR3 protein: CASSILTGQVSNSPLHF

V gene: TRBV5-5
J gene: TRBJ2-3
CDR3 protein: CASSLGLAGGRTDTQYF

V gene: TRBV9
J gene: TRBJ2-1
CDR3 protein: CASSPTSGGAYNEQFF

V gene: TRBV29-1
J gene: TRBJ1-2
CDR3 protein: CSGLHPNYGYTF

V gene: TRBV27
J gene: TRBJ2-3
CDR3 protein: CASSLSGGTDTQYF

V gene: TRBV25-1
J gene: TRBJ2-1
CDR3 protein: CASSESSGSYNEQFF

V gene: TRBV19
J gene: TRBJ1-6
CDR3 protein: CASSIRGNSPLHF

V gene: TRBV11-2
J gene: TRBJ2-6
CDR3 protein: CASSWDSSGANVLTF

V gene: TRBV29-1
J gene: TRBJ2-4
CDR3 protein: CSAGTAKNIQYF

V gene: TRBV7-6
J gene: TRBJ2-3
CDR3 protein: CASSLVAGDTQYF

V gene: TRBV5-1
J gene: TRBJ1-1
CDR3 protein: CASSPPGRNLNTEAFF

V gene: TRBV6-5
J gene: TRBJ2-5
CDR3 protein: CASSYSGRATGETQYF

V gene: TRBV10-3
J gene: -
CDR3 protein: CAIRDPLADPYEQYF

V gene: TRBV7-9
J gene: TRBJ2-3
CDR3 protein: CASSLYGTSGVDTQYF

V gene: TRBV25-1
J gene: TRBJ1-4
CDR3 protein: CASSEGGTNEKLFF

V gene: TRBV5-1
J gene: TRBJ1-4
CDR3 protein: CASSLGGTNEKLFF